The rows below give T cell receptor beta chains drawn from one sample of a study of tumor-infiltrating lymphocytes in primary liver carcinoma. TCRdb reanalysed the multiplex PCR reads using MiXCR and keeps one entry per CDR3 protein. This table has about 41,000 distinct CDR3 sequences, around 72% appearing once. Specimen: liver tumor tissue from sampling region 2. These TCRs come from a man between 40 and 49 years old with primary liver carcinoma and hepatitis B virus infection. The CDR3 runs from the conserved cysteine through the conserved F or W. The D gene is left open where the match is weak. Not all rows give a size; the values are once, few, many and, for expanded clones, a class.

cdr3_length: 15
v_call: TRBV5-1
d_call: .
j_call: TRBJ2-1
clone_size: .
cdr3_nt: TGCGCCAGCAGCCTGATTAACCTGGGCTACAATGAGCAGTTCTTC
cdr3_aa: CASSLINLGYNEQFF

cdr3_length: 13
v_call: TRBV4-1
d_call: .
j_call: TRBJ2-7
clone_size: medium-sized
cdr3_nt: TGCGCCAGCAGCCAAGGTTACGGGTACGAGCAGTACTTC
cdr3_aa: CASSQGYGYEQYF

cdr3_length: 15
v_call: TRBV6-1
d_call: .
j_call: TRBJ2-3
clone_size: medium-sized
cdr3_nt: TGTGCCAGCAGTGAAAGTGGGAGTAGTAGCGGTACGCAGTATTTT
cdr3_aa: CASSESGSSSGTQYF

cdr3_length: 12
v_call: TRBV11-2
d_call: .
j_call: TRBJ2-3
clone_size: few
cdr3_nt: TGTGCTAGCAGCTCCCAGACAGATATGCAGTATTTT
cdr3_aa: CASSSQTDMQYF

cdr3_length: 11
v_call: TRBV29-1
d_call: .
j_call: TRBJ2-7
clone_size: .
cdr3_nt: TGCAGCGTTGAACAAGATGACGAGCAGTACTTC
cdr3_aa: CSVEQDDEQYF

cdr3_length: 16
v_call: TRBV14
d_call: .
j_call: TRBJ2-1
clone_size: .
cdr3_nt: TGTGCCAGCAGTACCGTAGCGAGAGGGGTAAACAATGAGCAGTTCTTC
cdr3_aa: CASSTVARGVNNEQFF

cdr3_length: 15
v_call: TRBV6-1
d_call: .
j_call: TRBJ2-3
clone_size: .
cdr3_nt: TGTGCCAGCAGTGAGAGTGGGAGTAGTAGCGGTATGCAGTATTTT
cdr3_aa: CASSESGSSSGMQYF

cdr3_length: 14
v_call: TRBV28
d_call: .
j_call: TRBJ2-2
clone_size: few
cdr3_nt: TGTGCCAGCAGTTTAAGGCCTCACCGGGGGGAGCTGTTTTTT
cdr3_aa: CASSLRPHRGELFF

cdr3_length: 11
v_call: TRBV28
d_call: .
j_call: TRBJ2-7
clone_size: many
cdr3_nt: TGTGCCAGCAGCAGCTCCTACGAGCAGTACTTC
cdr3_aa: CASSSSYEQYF

cdr3_length: 13
v_call: TRBV11-2
d_call: .
j_call: TRBJ2-7
clone_size: .
cdr3_nt: TGTGCCAACAGCTTGGGGGCCCGCTGGGAGCAGTACTTC
cdr3_aa: CANSLGARWEQYF

cdr3_length: 16
v_call: TRBV6-5
d_call: .
j_call: TRBJ2-7
clone_size: .
cdr3_nt: TGTGTCAGCAGTTACTCCCCCGGAGGGGGGGCCTACGAGCAGTACTTC
cdr3_aa: CVSSYSPGGGAYEQYF

cdr3_length: 15
v_call: TRBV5-5
d_call: .
j_call: TRBJ2-7
clone_size: once
cdr3_nt: TGTGCCCGCAGCTTGTCACAGCTGAGCTCCTACGAGCAGAACTTC
cdr3_aa: CARSLSQLSSYEQNF

cdr3_length: 16
v_call: TRBV11-2
d_call: TRBD2
j_call: TRBJ2-3
clone_size: .
cdr3_nt: TGTGCCAGCGGCCGGGAAACTGGGAGGGCCGGAGATACGCAGTGTTTT
cdr3_aa: CASGRETGRAGDTQCF

cdr3_length: 15
v_call: TRBV11-1
d_call: .
j_call: TRBJ2-7
clone_size: .
cdr3_nt: TGTGTCAGCAGCTTAACGGGACCGGGAGAATACGAGGAGTACTTC
cdr3_aa: CVSSLTGPGEYEEYF

cdr3_length: 15
v_call: TRBV6-1
d_call: .
j_call: TRBJ2-1
clone_size: .
cdr3_nt: TGTGCCAGCAGTCCTCAGATTAGCAGGAGGCATGAGCAGTTCTTC
cdr3_aa: CASSPQISRRHEQFF

cdr3_length: 17
v_call: TRBV14
d_call: .
j_call: TRBJ1-3
clone_size: few
cdr3_nt: TGTGCCAGCAGCCAAGTTCCGGGCGGGATGCCAGGAAACACCATATATTTT
cdr3_aa: CASSQVPGGMPGNTIYF

cdr3_length: 13
v_call: TRBV12-3/TRBV12-4
d_call: .
j_call: TRBJ2-3
clone_size: .
cdr3_nt: TGTGCCAACAGTCCACTTAGGGGAGATACGCAGAATTTT
cdr3_aa: CANSPLRGDTQNF

cdr3_length: 14
v_call: TRBV10-3
d_call: .
j_call: TRBJ2-1
clone_size: .
cdr3_nt: TGTGTCATCCAACAGGGAGGCATTTACAATGAGCAGTTCTTC
cdr3_aa: CVIQQGGIYNEQFF

cdr3_length: 15
v_call: TRBV11-3
d_call: .
j_call: TRBJ1-5
clone_size: .
cdr3_nt: TGTGGCAGCAGCCTAGATCTGGGGGTGACTCAGCCCCAGCATTTT
cdr3_aa: CGSSLDLGVTQPQHF

cdr3_length: 15
v_call: TRBV29-1
d_call: .
j_call: TRBJ2-2
clone_size: .
cdr3_nt: TGCAGCGTTGGTCGTCCGGGAGATGACACCGGGGAGCTGTTTTTT
cdr3_aa: CSVGRPGDDTGELFF

cdr3_length: 15
v_call: TRBV12-3/TRBV12-4
d_call: .
j_call: TRBJ2-7
clone_size: .
cdr3_nt: TGTGCCAGCAGTTCCCGGAAAGCCCACTCCTACGATCAGTACTTC
cdr3_aa: CASSSRKAHSYDQYF

cdr3_length: 14
v_call: TRBV6-2/TRBV6-3
d_call: .
j_call: TRBJ2-7
clone_size: .
cdr3_nt: TGTGCCAGCAGCCCCAGGGACGGGGCCCACGAGCAGTACTTC
cdr3_aa: CASSPRDGAHEQYF